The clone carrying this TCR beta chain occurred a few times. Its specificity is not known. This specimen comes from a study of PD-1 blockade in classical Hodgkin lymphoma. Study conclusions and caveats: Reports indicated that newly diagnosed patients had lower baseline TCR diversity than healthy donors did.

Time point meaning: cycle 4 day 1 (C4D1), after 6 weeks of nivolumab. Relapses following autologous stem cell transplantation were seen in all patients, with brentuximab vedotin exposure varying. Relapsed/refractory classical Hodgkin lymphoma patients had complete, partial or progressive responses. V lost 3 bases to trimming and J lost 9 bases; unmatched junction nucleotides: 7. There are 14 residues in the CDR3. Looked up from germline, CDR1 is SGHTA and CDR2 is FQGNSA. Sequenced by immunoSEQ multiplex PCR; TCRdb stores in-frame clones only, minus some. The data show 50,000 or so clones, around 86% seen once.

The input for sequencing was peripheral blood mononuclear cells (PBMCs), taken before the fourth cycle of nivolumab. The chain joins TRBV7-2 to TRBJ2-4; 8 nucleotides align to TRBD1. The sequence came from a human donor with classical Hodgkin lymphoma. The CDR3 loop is CASSFGQGGSIQYF. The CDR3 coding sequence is TGTGCCAGCAGCTTTGGACAGGGAGGTAGCATTCAGTACTTC.